This TCR beta chain was identified during a study of blood T cell repertoires in COVID-19. Study summary: Both acute and convalescent COVID-19 samples were obtained from the United States, Italy and Spain. PBMCs, B-cell-depleted T cells, or T cells provided the cDNA or gDNA that made up the material.

Study members were between roughly 18 and 100 years old and lived in about two dozen US regions. Here immunoSEQ multiplex PCR was the method, and the copy in TCRdb shows in-frame clones only, minus some. This sample has under 200,000 clones, with roughly four fifths found just once. The ends were cut back, 1 base at V and 1 base at J, with 8 bases in the middle. This CDR3 spans 14 amino acids. Germline CDR1 and CDR2: LNHNV and YYDKDF (reference sequence). V usage is TRBV15 and J usage is TRBJ2-7; tentatively, D is TRBD2 (5 bases). The specimen was PBMCs or T cells enriched from blood (not recorded which). The sequence derives from a man aged 45-60 years who had recovered from COVID-19. CDR3 in DNA: TGTGCCACCAGCAGAGCGGACTTATCCTACGAGCAGTACTTC. Its protein is CATSRADLSYEQYF. Full variable domain (remainder filled in from reference TRBV15 and TRBJ2-7): DAMVIQNPRYQVTQFGKPVTLSCSQTLNHNVMYWYQQKSSQAPKLLFHYYDKDFNNEADTPDNFQSRRPNTSFCFLDIRSPGLGDTAMYLCATSRADLSYEQYFGPGTRLTVT.